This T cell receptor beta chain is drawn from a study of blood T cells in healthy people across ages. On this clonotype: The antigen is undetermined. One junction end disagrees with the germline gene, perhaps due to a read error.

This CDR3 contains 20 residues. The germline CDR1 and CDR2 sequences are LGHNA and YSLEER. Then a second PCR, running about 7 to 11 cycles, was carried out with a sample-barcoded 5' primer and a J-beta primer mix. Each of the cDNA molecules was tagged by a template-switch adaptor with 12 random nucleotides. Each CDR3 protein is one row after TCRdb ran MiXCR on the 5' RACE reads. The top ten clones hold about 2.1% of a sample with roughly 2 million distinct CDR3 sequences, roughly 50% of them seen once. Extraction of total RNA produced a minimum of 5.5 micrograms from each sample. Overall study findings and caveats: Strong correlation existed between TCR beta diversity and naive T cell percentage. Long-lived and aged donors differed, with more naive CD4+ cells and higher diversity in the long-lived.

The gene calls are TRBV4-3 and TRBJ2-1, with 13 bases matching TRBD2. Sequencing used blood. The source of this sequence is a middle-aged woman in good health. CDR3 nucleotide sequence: TGCACCAGCAGCCAAGATCGGGGGACCCGGACTAGCGGGGGATACAATGAGCAGTTCTTC. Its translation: CTSSQDRGTRTSGGYNEQFF.